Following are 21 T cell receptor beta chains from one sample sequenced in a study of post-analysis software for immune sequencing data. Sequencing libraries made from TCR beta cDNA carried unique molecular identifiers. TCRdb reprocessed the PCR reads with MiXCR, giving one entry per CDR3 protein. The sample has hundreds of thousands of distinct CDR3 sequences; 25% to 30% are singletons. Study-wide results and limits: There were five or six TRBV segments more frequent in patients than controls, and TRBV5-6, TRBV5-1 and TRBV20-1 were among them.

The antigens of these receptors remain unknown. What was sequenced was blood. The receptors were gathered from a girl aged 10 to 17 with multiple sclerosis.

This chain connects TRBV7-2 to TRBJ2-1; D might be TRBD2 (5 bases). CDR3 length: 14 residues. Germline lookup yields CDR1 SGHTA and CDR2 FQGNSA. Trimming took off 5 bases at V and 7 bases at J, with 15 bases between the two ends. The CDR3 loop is CASSQVPGTNEQFF. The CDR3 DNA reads TGTGCCAGCAGCCAAGTACCGGGAACGAATGAGCAGTTCTTC.

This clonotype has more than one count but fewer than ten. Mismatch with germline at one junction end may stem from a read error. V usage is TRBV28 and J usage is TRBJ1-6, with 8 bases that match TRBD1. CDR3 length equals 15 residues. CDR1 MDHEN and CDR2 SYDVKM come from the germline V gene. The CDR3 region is CASSSGTGYNSPLHF. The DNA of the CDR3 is TGTGCCAGCAGTTCCGGGACAGGCTATAATTCGCCCCTCCACTTT.

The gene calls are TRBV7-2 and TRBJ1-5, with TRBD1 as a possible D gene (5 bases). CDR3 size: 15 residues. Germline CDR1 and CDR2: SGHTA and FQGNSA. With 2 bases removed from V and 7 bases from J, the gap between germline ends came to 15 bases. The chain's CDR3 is CASSLWVGEDQPQHF. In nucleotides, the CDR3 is TGTGCCAGCAGCTTATGGGTGGGGGAGGACCAGCCCCAGCATTTT.

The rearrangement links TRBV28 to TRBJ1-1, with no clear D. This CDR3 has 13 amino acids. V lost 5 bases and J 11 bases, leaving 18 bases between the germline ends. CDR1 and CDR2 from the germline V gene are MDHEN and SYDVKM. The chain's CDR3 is CASSPYQSQTAFF. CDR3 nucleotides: TGTGCCAGCAGTCCCTACCAGTCTCAGACGGCTTTCTTT.

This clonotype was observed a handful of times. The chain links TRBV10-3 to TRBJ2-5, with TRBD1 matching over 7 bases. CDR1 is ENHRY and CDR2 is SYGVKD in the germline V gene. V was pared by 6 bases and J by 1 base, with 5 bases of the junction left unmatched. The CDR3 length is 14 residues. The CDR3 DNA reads TGTGCCATCAGCCCACGACAGGGCCAAGAGACCCAGTACTTC. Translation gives CAISPRQGQETQYF.

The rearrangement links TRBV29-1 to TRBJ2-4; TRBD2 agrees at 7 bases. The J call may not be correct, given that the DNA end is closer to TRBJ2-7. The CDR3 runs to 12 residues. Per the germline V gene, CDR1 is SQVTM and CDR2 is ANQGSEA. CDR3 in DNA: TGCAGCGCCGGAGGGACTACCGACGAGCAGTACTTC. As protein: CSAGGTTDEQYF.

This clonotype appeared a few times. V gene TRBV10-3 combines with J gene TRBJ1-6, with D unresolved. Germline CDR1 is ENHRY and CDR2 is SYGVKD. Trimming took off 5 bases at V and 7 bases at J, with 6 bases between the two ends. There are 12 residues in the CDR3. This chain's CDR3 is CAISPGNSPLHF. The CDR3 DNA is TGTGCCATCAGTCCGGGCAATTCACCCCTCCACTTT.

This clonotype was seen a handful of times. CDR3 loop: CASSLSHLGTDTQYF. Written as DNA, the CDR3 is TGCGCCAGCAGCCTAAGCCACCTTGGGACAGATACGCAGTATTTT. The V gene is TRBV4-3, the J gene TRBJ2-3; D gene unclear. V was trimmed by 4 bases and J by 3 bases, leaving 14 bases between them. The CDR3 contains 15 residues. Germline loops: CDR1 LGHNA, CDR2 YSLEER.

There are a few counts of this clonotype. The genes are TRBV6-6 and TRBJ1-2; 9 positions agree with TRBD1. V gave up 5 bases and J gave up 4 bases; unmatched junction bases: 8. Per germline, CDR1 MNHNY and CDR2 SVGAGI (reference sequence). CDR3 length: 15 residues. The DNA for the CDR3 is TGTGCCAGCAGTCCCACAGGGGGCGAGGCCTATGGCTACACCTTC. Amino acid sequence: CASSPTGGEAYGYTF.

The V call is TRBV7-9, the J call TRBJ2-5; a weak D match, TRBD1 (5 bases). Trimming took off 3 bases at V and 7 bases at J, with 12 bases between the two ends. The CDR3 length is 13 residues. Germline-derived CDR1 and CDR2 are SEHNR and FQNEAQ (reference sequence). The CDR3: CASSFDSVGTQYF. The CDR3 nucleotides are TGTGCCAGCAGCTTTGACAGCGTCGGGACCCAGTACTTC.

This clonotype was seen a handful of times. The CDR3 DNA sequence: TGTGCCAGCAGTTCCAACCGGCGGGCTAGCGGGAGTTGGTATGAGCAGTTCTTC. It codes for CASSSNRRASGSWYEQFF. The rearrangement uses TRBV7-2 and TRBJ2-1, with 10 positions matching TRBD2. CDR1 SGHTA and CDR2 FQGNSA come from the germline V gene. J was trimmed by 8 bases and V by 6 bases; bases with no gene match: 19. This CDR3 comprises 18 residues. Full variable domain (remainder filled in from reference TRBV7-2 and TRBJ2-1): GAGVSQSPSNKVTEKGKDVELRCDPISGHTALYWYRQSLGQGLEFLIYFQGNSAPDKSGLPSDRFSAERTGGSVSTLTIQRTQQEDSAVYLCASSSNRRASGSWYEQFFGPGTRLTVL.

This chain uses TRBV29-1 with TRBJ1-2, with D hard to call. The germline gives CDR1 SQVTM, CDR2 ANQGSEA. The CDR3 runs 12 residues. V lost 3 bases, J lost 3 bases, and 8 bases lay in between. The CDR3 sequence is CSVEQLHYGYTF. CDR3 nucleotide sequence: TGCAGCGTTGAGCAGTTACACTATGGCTACACCTTC.

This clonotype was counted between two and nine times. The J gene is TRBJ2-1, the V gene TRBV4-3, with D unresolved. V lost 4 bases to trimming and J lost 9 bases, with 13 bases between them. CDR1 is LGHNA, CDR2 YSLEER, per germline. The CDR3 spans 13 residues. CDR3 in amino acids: CASSPYEVGEQFF. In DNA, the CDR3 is TGCGCCAGCAGCCCGTACGAGGTTGGTGAGCAGTTCTTC.

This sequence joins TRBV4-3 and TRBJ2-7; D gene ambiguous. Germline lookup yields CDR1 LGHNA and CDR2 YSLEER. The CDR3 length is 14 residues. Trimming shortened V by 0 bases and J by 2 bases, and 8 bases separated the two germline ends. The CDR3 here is CASSQDRRTYEQYF. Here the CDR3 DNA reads TGCGCCAGCAGCCAAGATAGGCGGACCTACGAGCAGTACTTC.

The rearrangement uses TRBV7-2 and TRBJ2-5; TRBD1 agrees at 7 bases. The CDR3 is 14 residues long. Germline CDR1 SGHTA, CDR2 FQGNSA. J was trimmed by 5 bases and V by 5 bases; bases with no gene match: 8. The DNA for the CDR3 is TGTGCCAGCAGCCCGGACAGGTCGCATGAGACCCAGTACTTC. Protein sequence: CASSPDRSHETQYF.

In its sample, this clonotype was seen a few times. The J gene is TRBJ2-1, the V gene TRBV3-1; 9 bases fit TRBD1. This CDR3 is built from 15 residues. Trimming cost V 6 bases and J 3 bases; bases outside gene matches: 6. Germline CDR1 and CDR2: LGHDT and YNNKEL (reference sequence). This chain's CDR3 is CASSFTGGFYNEQFF. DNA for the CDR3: TGTGCCAGCAGTTTTACAGGGGGCTTCTACAATGAGCAGTTCTTC.

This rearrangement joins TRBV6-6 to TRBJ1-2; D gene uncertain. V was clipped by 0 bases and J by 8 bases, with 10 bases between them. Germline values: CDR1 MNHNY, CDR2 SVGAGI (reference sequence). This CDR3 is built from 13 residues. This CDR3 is CASSYSTAGGYTF. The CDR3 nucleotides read TGTGCCAGCAGTTACTCGACCGCGGGGGGCTACACCTTC.

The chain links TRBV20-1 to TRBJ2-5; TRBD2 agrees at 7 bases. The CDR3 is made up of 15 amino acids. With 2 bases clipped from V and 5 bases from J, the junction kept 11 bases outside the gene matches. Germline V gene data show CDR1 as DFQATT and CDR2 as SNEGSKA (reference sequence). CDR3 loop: CSARPKRGHGETQYF. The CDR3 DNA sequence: TGCAGTGCTAGACCTAAGCGGGGTCACGGGGAGACCCAGTACTTC.

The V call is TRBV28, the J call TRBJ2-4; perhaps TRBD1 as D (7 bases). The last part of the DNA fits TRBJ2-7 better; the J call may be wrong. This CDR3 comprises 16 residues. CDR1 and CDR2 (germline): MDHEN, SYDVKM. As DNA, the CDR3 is TGTGCCAGCGCTACATCGGGGGACAGACTAAGGTACGAGCAGTACTTC. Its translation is CASATSGDRLRYEQYF.

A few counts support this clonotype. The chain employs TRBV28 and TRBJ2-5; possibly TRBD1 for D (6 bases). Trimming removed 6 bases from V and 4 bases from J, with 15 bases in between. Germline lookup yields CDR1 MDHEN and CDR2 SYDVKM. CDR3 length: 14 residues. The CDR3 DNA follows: TGTGCCAGCAGCCGATTTGGGGGCGGAGAGACCCAGTACTTC. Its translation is CASSRFGGGETQYF.

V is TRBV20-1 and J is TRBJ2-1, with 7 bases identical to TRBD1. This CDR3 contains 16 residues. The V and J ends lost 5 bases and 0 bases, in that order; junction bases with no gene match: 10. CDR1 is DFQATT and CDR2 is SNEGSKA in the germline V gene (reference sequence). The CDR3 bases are TGCAGTGCTTTGGAAAGACAGGGCGGCTCCTACAATGAGCAGTTCTTC. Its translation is CSALERQGGSYNEQFF.